The present entry profiles one TCR beta chain with its context. The V end lost 4 bases, the J end lost 2 bases, and 17 bases lay between the germline ends. The CDR3 loop spans 16 amino acids. CDR1 is KGHSH, CDR2 LQKENI, per germline. This sample stems from a study of beta chain features in type 1 diabetes. Expressed TCRB transcripts were sequenced because the isolated RNA had all been reverse transcribed beforehand. Assay used: immunoSEQ multiplex PCR; TCRdb lists only in-frame clones, some missing. The top ten clones hold about 1.5% of a sample with about 140,000 clones, 6% to 7.5% of them seen once. Every sorted population was more than 95% pure.

The chain links TRBV18 to TRBJ2-5; perhaps TRBD2 as D (5 bases). This TCR came from a young woman in good health. The source material was central memory CD4+ T cells from blood. The CDR3 nucleotides read TGTGCCAGCTCACTGGCCGGCAGCGGCCTTCAAGAGACCCAGTACTTC. Residues: CASSLAGSGLQETQYF.